Sequencing of this TCR beta chain was carried out in a study of blood T cell repertoires in COVID-19. In the study overall: The United States, Italy and Spain were the sources of the acute and convalescent COVID-19 samples.

Germline V gene data show CDR1 as ENHRY and CDR2 as SYGVKD. The ends were cut back, 8 bases at V and 6 bases at J, with 19 bases in the middle. This CDR3 is built from 14 residues. Clinical history as reported by participants underpinned cohort assignment. The method was immunoSEQ multiplex PCR; TCRdb's version includes in-frame clones alone and lacks a portion of them. This sample has almost 250,000 clones, with around 88% found just once. Sequencing was performed on PBMCs or T cells enriched from blood (not recorded which). This chain connects TRBV10-3 to TRBJ1-1, with D perhaps TRBD1 (5 bases). This clonotype was obtained from a woman aged 25-40 years who had recovered from COVID-19. In DNA, the CDR3 is TGTGCCATCGGAAACCAGGGATGGGAACCTGAAGCTTTCTTT. Translating gives CAIGNQGWEPEAFF.